This TCR beta chain comes out of a study of T-cell reconstitution after alpha-beta-depleted transplantation in children. The V gene's germline CDR1 is MDHEN and CDR2 SYDVKM. The CDR3 has 13 residues. V was cut by 7 bases and J by 4 bases, with 13 bases left in between. Library preparation (for TCRbeta) was performed with unique molecular identifiers. TCRdb ran MiXCR on the PCR reads and lists one entry per CDR3 protein. Of 500,000 to 600,000 distinct CDR3 sequences detected, roughly 18% appear once; the ten largest clones hold 2.5% to 3.5%. The material sequenced was PBMCs from the stem cell graft donor, taken from the stem cell graft. The rearrangement joins TRBV28 to TRBJ1-1; D may be TRBD1 (5 bases). This TCR came from a human donor who donated a stem cell graft to a child with acute lymphoblastic leukemia. The chain's CDR3 is CASIRPGGTEAFF. The CDR3 nucleotides read TGTGCCAGCATTAGACCCGGGGGCACTGAAGCTTTCTTT.